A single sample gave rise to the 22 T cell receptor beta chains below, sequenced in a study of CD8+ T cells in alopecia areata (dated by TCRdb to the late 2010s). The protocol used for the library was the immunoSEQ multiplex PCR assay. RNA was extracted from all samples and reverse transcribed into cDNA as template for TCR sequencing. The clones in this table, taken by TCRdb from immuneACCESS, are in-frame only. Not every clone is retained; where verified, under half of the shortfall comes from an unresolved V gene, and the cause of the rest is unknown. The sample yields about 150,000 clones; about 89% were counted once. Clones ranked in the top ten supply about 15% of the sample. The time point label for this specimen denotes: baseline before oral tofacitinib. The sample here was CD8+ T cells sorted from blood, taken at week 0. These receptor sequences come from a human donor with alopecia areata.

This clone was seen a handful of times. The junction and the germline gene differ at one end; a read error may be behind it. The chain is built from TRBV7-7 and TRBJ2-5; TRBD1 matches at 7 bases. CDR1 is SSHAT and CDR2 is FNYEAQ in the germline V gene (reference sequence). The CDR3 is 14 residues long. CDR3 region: CASSSRTGSETQYF. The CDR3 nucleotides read TGTGCTAGCAGCTCCAGGACAGGTTCAGAGACCCAGTACTTC. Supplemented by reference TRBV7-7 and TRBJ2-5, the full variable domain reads GAGVSQSPRYKVTKRGQDVTLRCDPISSHATLYWYQQALGQGPEFLTYFNYEAQPDKSGLPSDRFSAERPEGSISTLTIQRTEQRDSAMYRCASSSRTGSETQYFGPGTRLLVL.

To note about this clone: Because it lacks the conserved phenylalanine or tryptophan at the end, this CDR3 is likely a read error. CDR3 in amino acids: CASSGPALGYTS. Written as DNA, the CDR3 is TGTGCCAGCAGTGGTCCAGCCTTGGGCTACACCTCC. The chain combines TRBV25-1 with TRBJ1-2; D gene uncertain. There are 12 residues in the CDR3. Trimming removed 4 bases from V and 8 bases from J, with 11 bases in between. Germline assignment: CDR1 MGHDK and CDR2 SYGVNS.

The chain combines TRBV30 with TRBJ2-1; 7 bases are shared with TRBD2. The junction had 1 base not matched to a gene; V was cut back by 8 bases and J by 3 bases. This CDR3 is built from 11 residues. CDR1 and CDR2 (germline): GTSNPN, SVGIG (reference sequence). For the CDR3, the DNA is TGTGCCGGGGACTACTACAATGAGCAGTTCTTC. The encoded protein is CAGDYYNEQFF.

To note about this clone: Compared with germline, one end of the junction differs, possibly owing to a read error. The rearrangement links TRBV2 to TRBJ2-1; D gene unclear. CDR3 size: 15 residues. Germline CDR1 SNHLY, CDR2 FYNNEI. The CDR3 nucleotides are TGTGCCAGCATTGAAGGGTTAAGCTCCTACAATGAGCAGTTCTTC. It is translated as CASIEGLSSYNEQFF. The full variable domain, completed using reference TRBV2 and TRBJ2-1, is EPEVTQTPSHQVTQMGQEVILRCVPISNHLYFYWYRQILGQKVEFLVSFYNNEISEKSEIFDDQFSVERPDGSNFTLKIRSTKLEDSAMYFCASIEGLSSYNEQFFGPGTRLTVL.

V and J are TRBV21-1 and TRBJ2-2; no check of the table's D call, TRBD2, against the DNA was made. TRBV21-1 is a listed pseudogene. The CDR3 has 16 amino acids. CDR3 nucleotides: TGTGCCAGCAGCATGCATATCCGACGGGACACCGGGGAGCTGTTTTTT. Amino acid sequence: CASSMHIRRDTGELFF.

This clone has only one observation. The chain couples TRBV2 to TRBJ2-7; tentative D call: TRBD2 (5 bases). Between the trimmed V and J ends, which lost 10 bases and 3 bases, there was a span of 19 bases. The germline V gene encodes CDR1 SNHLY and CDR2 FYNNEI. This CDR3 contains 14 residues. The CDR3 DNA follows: TGTGCCACCCACGGGGAGTTGGGCGTCTACGAGCAGTACTTC. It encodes CATHGELGVYEQYF.

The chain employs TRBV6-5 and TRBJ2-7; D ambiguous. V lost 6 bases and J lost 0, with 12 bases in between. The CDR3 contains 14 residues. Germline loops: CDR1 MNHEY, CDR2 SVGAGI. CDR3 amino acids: CASSPTGPSYEQYF. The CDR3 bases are TGTGCCAGCAGCCCAACTGGACCCTCCTACGAGCAGTACTTC.

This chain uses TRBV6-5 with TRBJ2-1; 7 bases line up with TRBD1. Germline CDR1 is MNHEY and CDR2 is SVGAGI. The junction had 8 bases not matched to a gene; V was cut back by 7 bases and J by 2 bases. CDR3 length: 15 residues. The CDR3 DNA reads TGTGCCAGCACCCGACAGGGACCCACCTACAATGAGCAGTTCTTC. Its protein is CASTRQGPTYNEQFF.

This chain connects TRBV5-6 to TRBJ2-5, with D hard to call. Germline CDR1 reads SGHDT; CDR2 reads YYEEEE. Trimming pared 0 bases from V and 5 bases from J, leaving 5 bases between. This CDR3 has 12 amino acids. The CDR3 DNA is TGTGCCAGCAGCTTGGTGGCGGAGACCCAGTACTTC. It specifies CASSLVAETQYF.

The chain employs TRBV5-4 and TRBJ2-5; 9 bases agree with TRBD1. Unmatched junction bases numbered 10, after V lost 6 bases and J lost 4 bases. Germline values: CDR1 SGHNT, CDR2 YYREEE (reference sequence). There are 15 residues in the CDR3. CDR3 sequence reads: CASIQTGGGSETQYF. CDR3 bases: TGTGCCAGCATTCAGACAGGGGGTGGGTCAGAGACCCAGTACTTC. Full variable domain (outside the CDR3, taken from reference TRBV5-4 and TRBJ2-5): ETGVTQSPTHLIKTRGQQVTLRCSSQSGHNTVSWYQQALGQGPQFIFQYYREEENGRGNFPPRFSGLQFPNYSSELNVNALELDDSALYLCASIQTGGGSETQYFGPGTRLLVL.

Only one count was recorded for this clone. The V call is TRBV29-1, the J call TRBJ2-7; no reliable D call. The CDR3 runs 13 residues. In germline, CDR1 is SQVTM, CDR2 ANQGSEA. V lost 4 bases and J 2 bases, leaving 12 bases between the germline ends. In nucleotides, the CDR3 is TGCAGCGTTGTGTGGGTTGCAACCTACGAGCAGTACTTC. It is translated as CSVVWVATYEQYF.

In nucleotides, the CDR3 is TGTGCCAGCAGTTTCTGGGGGCAGGACACTGAAGCTTTCTTT. Translated: CASSFWGQDTEAFF. This chain uses TRBV27 with TRBJ1-1; tentative D call: TRBD1 (6 bases). The V end lost 3 bases, the J end lost 3 bases, and 11 bases lay between the germline ends. CDR1 is MNHEY and CDR2 is SMNVEV in the germline V gene (reference sequence). The CDR3 is 14 amino acids.

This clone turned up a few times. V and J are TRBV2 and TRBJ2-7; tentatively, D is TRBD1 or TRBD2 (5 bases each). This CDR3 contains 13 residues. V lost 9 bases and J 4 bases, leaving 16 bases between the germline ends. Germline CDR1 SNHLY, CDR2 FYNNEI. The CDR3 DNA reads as TGTGCCAGAGAGTCGGGGACCGAATACGAGCAGTACTTC. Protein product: CARESGTEYEQYF.

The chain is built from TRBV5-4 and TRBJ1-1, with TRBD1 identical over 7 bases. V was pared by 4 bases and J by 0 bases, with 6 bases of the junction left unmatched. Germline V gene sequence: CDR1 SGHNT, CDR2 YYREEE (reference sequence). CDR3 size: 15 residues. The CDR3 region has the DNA TGTGCCAGCAGCCAAGGACAGGCGATGAACACTGAAGCTTTCTTT. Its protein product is CASSQGQAMNTEAFF.

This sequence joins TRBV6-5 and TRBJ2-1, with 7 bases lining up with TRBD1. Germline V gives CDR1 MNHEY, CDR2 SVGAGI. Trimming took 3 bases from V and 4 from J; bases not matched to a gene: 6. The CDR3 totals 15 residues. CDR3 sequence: CASSYVGQRYNEQFF. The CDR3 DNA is TGTGCCAGCAGTTATGTGGGACAGAGATACAATGAGCAGTTCTTC.

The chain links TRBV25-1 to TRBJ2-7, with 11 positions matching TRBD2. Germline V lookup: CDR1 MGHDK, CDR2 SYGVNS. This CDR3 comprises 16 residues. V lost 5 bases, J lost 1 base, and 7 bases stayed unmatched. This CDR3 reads CASSHTTSGTSYEQYF. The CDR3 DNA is TGTGCCAGCAGTCACACGACTAGCGGGACGTCCTACGAGCAGTACTTC.

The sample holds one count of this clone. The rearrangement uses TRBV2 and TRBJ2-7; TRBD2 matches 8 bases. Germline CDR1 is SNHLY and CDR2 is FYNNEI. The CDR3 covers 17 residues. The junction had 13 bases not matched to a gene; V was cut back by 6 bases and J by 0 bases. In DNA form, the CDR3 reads TGTGCCAGCAGCCTGCCTGGGCGCGGGGGGAGCTCCTACGAGCAGTACTTC. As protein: CASSLPGRGGSSYEQYF.

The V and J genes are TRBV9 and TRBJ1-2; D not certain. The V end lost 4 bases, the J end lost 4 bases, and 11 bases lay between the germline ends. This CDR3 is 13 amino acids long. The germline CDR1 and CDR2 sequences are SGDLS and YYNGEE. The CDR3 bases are TGTGCCAGCAGCCCCCATCGGACCTATGGCTACACCTTC. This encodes CASSPHRTYGYTF.

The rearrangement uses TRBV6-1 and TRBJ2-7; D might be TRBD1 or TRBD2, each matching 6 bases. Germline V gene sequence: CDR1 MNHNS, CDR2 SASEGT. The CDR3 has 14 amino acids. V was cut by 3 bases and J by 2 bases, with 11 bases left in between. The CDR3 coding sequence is TGTGCCAGCAGTGACTGGGGGGCTACCTACGAGCAGTACTTC. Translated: CASSDWGATYEQYF.

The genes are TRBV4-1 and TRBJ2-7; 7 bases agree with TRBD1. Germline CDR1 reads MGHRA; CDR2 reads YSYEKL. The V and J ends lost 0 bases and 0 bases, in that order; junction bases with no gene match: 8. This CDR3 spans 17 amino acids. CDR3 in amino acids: CASSQDAPRGISYEQYF. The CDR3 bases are TGCGCCAGCAGCCAAGATGCCCCCAGGGGGATCTCCTACGAGCAGTACTTC.

This chain's CDR3 is CASSWRTNTGELFF. DNA for the CDR3: TGTGCCAGCAGTTGGAGGACGAACACCGGGGAGCTGTTTTTT. This rearrangement joins TRBV6-5 to TRBJ2-2; D possibly corresponds to TRBD2 (5 bases). CDR1 is MNHEY and CDR2 is SVGAGI in the germline V gene. The CDR3 totals 14 residues. V lost 4 bases and J lost 0, with 6 bases in between.

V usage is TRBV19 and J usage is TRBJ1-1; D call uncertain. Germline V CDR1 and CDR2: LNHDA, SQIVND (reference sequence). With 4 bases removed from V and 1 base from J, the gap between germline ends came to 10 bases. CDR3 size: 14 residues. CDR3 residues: CASSTWGSNTEAFF. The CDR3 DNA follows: TGTGCCAGTAGTACTTGGGGATCGAACACTGAAGCTTTCTTT.